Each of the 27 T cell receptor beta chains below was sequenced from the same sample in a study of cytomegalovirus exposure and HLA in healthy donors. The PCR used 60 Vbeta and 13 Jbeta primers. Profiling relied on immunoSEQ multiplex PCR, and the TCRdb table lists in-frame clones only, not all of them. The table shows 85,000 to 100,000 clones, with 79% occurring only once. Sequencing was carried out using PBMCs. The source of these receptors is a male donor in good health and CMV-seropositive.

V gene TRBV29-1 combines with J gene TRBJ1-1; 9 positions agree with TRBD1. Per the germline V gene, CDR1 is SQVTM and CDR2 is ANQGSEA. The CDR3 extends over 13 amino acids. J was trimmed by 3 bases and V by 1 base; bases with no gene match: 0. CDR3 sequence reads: CSVEGDRDTEAFF. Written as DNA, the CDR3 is TGCAGCGTTGAAGGGGACAGGGACACTGAAGCTTTCTTT.

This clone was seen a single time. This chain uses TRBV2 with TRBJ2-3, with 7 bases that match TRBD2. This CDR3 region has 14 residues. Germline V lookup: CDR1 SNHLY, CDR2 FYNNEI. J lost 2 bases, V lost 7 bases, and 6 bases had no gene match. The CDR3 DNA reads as TGTGCCAGCACCAGACTAGCTTTCACAGATACGCAGTATTTT. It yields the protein CASTRLAFTDTQYF.

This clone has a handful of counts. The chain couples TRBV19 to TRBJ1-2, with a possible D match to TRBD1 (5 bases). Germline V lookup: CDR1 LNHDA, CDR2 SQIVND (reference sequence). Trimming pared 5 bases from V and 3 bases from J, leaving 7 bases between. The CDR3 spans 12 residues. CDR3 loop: CASSGAYYGYTF. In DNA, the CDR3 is TGTGCCAGTAGTGGGGCATACTATGGCTACACCTTC.

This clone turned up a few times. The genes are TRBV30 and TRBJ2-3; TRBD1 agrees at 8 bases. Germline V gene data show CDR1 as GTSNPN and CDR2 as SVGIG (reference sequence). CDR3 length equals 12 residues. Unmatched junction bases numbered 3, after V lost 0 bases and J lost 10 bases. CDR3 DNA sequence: TGTGCCTGGAGTGTAAAGACAGGGGCGCAGTATTTT. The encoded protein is CAWSVKTGAQYF.

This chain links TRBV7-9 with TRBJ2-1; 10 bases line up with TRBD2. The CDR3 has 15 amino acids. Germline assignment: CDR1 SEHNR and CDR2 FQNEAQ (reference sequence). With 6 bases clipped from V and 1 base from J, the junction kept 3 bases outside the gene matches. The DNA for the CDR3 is TGTGCCAGCAGTCCAGCGGGGGGGTCCTACAATGAGCAGTTCTTC. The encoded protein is CASSPAGGSYNEQFF.

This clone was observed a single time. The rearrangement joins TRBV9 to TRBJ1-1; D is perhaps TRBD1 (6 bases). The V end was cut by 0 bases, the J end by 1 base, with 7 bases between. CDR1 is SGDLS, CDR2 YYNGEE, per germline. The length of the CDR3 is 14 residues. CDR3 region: CASSVEGGNTEAFF. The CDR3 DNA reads TGTGCCAGCAGCGTAGAAGGGGGGAACACTGAAGCTTTCTTT.

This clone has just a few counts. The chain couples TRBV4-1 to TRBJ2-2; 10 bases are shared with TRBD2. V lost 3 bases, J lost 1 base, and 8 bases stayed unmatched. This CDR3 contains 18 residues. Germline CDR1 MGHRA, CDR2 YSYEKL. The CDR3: CASSQPPASGGNTGELFF. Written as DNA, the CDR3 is TGCGCCAGCAGCCAGCCCCCGGCTAGCGGGGGGAACACCGGGGAGCTGTTTTTT.

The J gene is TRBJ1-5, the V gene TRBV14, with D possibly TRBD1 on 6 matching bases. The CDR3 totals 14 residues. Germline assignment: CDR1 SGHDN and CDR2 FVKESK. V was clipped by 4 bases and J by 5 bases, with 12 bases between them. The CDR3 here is CASSPSGVYQPQHF. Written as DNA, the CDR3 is TGTGCCAGCAGCCCATCAGGGGTTTATCAGCCCCAGCATTTT.

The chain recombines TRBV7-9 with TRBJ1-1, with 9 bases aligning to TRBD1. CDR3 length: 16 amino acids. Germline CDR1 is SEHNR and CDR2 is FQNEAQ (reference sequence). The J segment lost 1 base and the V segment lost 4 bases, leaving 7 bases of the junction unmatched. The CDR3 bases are TGTGCCAGCAGCTGGCATCAGGGACAGGGGAACACTGAAGCTTTCTTT. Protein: CASSWHQGQGNTEAFF.

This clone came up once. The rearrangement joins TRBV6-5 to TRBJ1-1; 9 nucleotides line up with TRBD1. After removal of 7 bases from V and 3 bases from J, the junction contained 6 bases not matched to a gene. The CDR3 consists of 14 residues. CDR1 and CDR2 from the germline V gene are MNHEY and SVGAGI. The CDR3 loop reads CASNDRGGDTEAFF. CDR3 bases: TGTGCCAGCAACGACAGGGGGGGGGACACTGAAGCTTTCTTT.

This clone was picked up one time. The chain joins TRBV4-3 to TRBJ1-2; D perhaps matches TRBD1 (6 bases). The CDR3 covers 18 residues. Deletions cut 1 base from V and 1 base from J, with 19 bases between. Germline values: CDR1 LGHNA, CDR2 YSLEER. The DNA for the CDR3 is TGCGCCAGCAGCCAAGGCCCAAAGGGGGGGAGACTTAACTATGGCTACACCTTC. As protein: CASSQGPKGGRLNYGYTF.

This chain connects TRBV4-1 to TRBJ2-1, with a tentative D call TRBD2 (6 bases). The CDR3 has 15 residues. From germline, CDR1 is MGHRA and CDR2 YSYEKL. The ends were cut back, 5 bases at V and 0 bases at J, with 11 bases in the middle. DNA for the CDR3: TGCGCCAGCAGCTTCCGGGACTTCTCCTACAATGAGCAGTTCTTC. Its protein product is CASSFRDFSYNEQFF.

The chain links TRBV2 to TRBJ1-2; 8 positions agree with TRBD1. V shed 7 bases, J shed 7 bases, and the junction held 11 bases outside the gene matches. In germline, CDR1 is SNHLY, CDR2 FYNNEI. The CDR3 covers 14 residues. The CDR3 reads CASTGQGGRSGYTF. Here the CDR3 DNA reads TGTGCCAGCACCGGACAGGGAGGGAGGAGTGGCTACACCTTC.

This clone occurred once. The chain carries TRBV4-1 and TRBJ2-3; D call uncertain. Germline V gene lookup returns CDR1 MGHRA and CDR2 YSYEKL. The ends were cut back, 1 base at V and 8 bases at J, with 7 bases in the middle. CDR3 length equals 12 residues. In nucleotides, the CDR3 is TGCGCCAGCAGCCAAGCTCTCGGTACGCAGTATTTT. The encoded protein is CASSQALGTQYF.

CDR3 DNA sequence: TGCGCCAGCAGCCCATGGACAGGTCGCGGCTACGAGCAGTACTTC. It translates to CASSPWTGRGYEQYF. The rearrangement joins TRBV4-3 to TRBJ2-7; 7 bases map to TRBD1. The CDR3 runs 15 residues. With V trimmed by 4 bases and J by 3 bases, 9 bases remained unmatched. Germline loops: CDR1 LGHNA, CDR2 YSLEER.

The CDR3 coding sequence is TGCGCCAGCAGCCGGGACAGGTATGGCTACACCTTC. This sequence encodes CASSRDRYGYTF. The chain couples TRBV5-1 to TRBJ1-2; 8 bases line up with TRBD1. This CDR3 spans 12 amino acids. CDR1 and CDR2 from the germline V gene are SGHRS and YFSETQ. The V and J ends lost 4 bases and 5 bases, in that order; junction bases with no gene match: 1.

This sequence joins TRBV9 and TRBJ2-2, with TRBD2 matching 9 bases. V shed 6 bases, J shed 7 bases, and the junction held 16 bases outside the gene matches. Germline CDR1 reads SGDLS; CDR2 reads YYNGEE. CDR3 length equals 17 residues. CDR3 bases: TGTGCCAGCAACGAGGATAGCGGGGGCCGCGGGGGCGGGGAGCTGTTTTTT. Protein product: CASNEDSGGRGGGELFF.

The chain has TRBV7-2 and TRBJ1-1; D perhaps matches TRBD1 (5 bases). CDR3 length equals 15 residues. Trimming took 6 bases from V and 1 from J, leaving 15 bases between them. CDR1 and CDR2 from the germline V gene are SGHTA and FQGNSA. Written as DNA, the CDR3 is TGTGCCAGCAGACCCCACCAAGGGGAGAACACTGAAGCTTTCTTT. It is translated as CASRPHQGENTEAFF.

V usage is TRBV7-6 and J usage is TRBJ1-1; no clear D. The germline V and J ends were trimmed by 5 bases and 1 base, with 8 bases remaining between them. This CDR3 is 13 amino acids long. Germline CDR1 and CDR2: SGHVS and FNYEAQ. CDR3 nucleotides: TGTGCCAGCAGCCAGAACCCGAACACTGAAGCTTTCTTT. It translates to CASSQNPNTEAFF.

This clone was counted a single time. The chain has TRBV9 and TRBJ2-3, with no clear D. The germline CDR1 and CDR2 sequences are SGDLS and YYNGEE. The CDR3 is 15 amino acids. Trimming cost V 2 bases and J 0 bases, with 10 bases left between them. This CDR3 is CASSVFMTSTDTQYF. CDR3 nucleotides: TGTGCCAGCAGCGTTTTCATGACTAGCACAGATACGCAGTATTTT.

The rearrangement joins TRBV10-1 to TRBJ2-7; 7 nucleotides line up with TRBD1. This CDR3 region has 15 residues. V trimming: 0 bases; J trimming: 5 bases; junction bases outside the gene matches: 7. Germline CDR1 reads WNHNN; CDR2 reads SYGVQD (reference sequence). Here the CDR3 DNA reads TGCGCCAGCAGTGAGTCAGCAGGGGGAAAAAACGAGCAGTACTTC. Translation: CASSESAGGKNEQYF.

CDR3 sequence reads: CASSSSAGANYGYTF. In DNA, the CDR3 is TGTGCCAGCTCCAGCTCCGCGGGAGCTAACTATGGCTACACCTTC. This sequence joins TRBV18 and TRBJ1-2; D not certain. Per germline, CDR1 KGHSH and CDR2 LQKENI. The CDR3 extends over 15 amino acids. Between the trimmed V and J ends, which lost 6 bases and 0 bases, there was a span of 14 bases.

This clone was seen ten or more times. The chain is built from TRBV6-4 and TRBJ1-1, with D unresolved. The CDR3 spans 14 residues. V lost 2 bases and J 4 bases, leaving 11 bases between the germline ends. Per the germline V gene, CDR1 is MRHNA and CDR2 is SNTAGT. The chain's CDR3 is CASSDTSRGTEAFF. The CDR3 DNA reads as TGTGCCAGCAGTGACACAAGTAGAGGCACTGAAGCTTTCTTT.

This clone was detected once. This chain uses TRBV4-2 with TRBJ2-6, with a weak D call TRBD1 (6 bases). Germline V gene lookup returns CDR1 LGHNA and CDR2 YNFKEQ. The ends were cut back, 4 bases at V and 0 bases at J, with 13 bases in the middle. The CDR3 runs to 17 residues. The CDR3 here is CASSPTGWPSGANVLTF. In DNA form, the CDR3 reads TGTGCCAGCAGCCCGACAGGTTGGCCCTCTGGGGCCAACGTCCTGACTTTC.

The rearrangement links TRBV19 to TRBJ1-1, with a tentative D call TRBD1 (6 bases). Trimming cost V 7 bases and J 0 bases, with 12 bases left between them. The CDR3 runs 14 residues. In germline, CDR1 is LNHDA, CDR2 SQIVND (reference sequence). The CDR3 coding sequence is TGTGCCAGTACCCTCGGACAGATGAACACTGAAGCTTTCTTT. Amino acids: CASTLGQMNTEAFF.

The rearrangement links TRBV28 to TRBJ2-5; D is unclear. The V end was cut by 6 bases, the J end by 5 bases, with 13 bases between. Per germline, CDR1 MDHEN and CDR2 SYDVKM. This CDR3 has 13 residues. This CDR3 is CASRLRVRETQYF. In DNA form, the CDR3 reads TGTGCCAGCAGATTACGGGTCCGGGAGACCCAGTACTTC.

CDR3 coding DNA: TGCAGGGCAACACAGGGTACTGAAGCTTTCTTT. Encoded protein: CRATQGTEAFF. The chain has TRBV20-1 and TRBJ1-1, with D possibly being TRBD1 (6 bases). Looked up from germline, CDR1 is DFQATT and CDR2 is SNEGSKA (reference sequence). This CDR3 is built from 11 residues.